The 2 T cell receptor beta chains presented below share a single source sample, sequenced in a study of blood T cells in healthy people across ages. Alongside a J-beta primer mix, a sample-barcoded 5' primer served in a second PCR lasting about 7 to 11 cycles. TCRdb ran MiXCR on the 5' RACE reads and lists one entry per CDR3 protein. The sample yields about 1.7 million distinct CDR3 sequences, 25% to 30% seen once. The sample taken for sequencing was blood. Every receptor here comes from a woman aged 30 to 39 in good health.

This clonotype was seen more than once but under ten times. A read error may account for a junction end that differs from germline. The V call is TRBV20-1, the J call TRBJ2-6; 10 nucleotides align to TRBD1. This CDR3 spans 15 amino acids. CDR1 is DFQATT, CDR2 SNEGSKA, per germline (reference sequence). DNA for the CDR3: TGCAGTGCTAGTGACAGGGGGCTAGGGGCCAACGTCCGGACTTTC. As protein: CSASDRGLGANVRTF.

Comments on this clonotype: One end of the junction fails to match germline, which may point to a read error. The chain joins TRBV27 to TRBJ1-3; 9 bases match TRBD1. This CDR3 spans 15 amino acids. The germline V gene encodes CDR1 MNHEY and CDR2 SMNVEV (reference sequence). The CDR3 DNA reads TGTGCCAGCGGTCGGACCGGGACAGGGTCAAACACCATAGATTTT. It yields the protein CASGRTGTGSNTIDF.